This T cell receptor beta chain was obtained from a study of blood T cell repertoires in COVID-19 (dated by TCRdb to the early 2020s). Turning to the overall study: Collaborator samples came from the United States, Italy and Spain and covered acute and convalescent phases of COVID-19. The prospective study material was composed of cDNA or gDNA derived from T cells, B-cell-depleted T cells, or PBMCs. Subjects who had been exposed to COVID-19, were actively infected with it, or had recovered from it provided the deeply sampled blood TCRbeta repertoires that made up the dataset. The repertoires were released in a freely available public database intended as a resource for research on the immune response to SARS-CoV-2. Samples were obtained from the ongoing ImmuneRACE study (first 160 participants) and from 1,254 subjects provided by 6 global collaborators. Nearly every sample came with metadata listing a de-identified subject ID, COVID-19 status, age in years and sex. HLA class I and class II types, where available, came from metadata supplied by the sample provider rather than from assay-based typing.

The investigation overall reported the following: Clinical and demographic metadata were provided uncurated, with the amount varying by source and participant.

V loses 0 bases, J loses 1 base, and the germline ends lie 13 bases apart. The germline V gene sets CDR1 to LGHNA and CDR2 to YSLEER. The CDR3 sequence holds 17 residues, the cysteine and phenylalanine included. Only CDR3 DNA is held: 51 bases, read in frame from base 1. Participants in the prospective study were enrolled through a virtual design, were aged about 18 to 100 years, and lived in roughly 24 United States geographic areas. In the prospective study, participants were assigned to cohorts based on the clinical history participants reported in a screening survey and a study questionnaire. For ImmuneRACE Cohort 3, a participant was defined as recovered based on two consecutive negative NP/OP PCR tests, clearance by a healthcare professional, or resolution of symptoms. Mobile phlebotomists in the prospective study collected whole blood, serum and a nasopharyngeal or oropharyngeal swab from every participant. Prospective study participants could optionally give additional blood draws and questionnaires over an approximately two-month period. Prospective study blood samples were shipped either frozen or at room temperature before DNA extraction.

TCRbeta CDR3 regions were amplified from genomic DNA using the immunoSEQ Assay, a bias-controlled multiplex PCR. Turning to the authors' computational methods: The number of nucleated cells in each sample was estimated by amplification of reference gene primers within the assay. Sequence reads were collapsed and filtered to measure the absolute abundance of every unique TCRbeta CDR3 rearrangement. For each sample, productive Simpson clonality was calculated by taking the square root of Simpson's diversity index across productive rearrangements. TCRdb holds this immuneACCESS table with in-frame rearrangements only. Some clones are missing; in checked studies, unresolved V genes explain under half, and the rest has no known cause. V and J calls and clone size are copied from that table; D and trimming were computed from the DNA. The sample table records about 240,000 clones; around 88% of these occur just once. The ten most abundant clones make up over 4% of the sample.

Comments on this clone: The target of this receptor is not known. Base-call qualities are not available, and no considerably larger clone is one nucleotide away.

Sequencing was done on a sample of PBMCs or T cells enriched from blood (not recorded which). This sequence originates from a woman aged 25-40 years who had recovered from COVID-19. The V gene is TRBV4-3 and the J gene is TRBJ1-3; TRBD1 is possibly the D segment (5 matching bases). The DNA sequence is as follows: TGCGCCAGCAGCCAAGATAGGGGAGGGGTATCTGGAAACACCATATATTTT. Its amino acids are CASSQDRGGVSGNTIYF.